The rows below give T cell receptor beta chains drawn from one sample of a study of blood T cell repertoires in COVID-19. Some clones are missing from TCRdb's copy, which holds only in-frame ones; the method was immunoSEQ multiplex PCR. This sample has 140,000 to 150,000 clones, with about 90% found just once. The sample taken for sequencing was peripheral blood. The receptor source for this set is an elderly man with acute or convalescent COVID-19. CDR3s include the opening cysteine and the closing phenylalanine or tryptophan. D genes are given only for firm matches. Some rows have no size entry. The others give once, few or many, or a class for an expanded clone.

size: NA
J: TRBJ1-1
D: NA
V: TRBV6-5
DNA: TGTGCCAGCAGCGATACTAGTAGAAGTGAAGCTTTCTTT
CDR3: CASSDTSRSEAFF

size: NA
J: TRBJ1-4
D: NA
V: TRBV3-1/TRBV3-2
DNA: TGTGCCAGCAGCCCATCAACAACTAATGAAAAACTGTTTTTT
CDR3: CASSPSTTNEKLFF

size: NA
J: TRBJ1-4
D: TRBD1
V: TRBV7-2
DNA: TGTGCCAGCAGCTTAGGGGCAGGGGGCGTTTCAGAAAAAAAACTGTTTTTT
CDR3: CASSLGAGGVSEKKLFF

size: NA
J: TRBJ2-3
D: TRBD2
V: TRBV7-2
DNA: TGTGCCAGCAGCTTAGGTTCTGGACTAGCGGGCGGCGATACGCAGTATTTT
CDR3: CASSLGSGLAGGDTQYF

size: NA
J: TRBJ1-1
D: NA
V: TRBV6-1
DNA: TGTGCCAGCAGTGAAGCTATGACTAGGAGGACGAACACTGAAGCTTTCTTT
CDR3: CASSEAMTRRTNTEAFF

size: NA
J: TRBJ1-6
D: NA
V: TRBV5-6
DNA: TGTGCCAGCAGCTTGGGGACAGCTAATTCACCCCTCCACTTT
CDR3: CASSLGTANSPLHF

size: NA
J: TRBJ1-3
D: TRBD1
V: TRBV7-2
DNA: TGTGCCAGCAGCTTAAACCCCTCAGGGGGCAATGGAAACACCATATATTTT
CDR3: CASSLNPSGGNGNTIYF

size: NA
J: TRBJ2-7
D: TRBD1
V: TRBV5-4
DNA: TGTGCCAGCAGCGCTGAACAGGGGATGGGGCAGTACTTC
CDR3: CASSAEQGMGQYF

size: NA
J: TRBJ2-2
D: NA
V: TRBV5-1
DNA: TGCGCCAGCAGCTTGGCGCAGGGGTCGGCCGGGGAGCTGTTTTTT
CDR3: CASSLAQGSAGELFF

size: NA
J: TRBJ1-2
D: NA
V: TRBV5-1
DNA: TGCGCCAGCAGCCCCGGCCAGGGCGCCTATGGCTACACCTTC
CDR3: CASSPGQGAYGYTF

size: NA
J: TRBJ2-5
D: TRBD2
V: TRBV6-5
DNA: TGTGCCAGCAGTTACTCAGGGACTAGCGGAGAGACCCAGTACTTC
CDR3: CASSYSGTSGETQYF

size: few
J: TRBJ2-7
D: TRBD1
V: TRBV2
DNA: TGTGCCAGCAGAGACAGGGGCGGCTCCTACGAGCAGTACTTC
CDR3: CASRDRGGSYEQYF

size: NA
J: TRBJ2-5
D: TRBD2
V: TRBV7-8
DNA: TGTGCCAGCAGCTTAGCCGGGACTAGCGGGAGTGAGACCCAGTACTTC
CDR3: CASSLAGTSGSETQYF

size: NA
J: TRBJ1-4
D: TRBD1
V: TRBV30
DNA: TGTGCCTGGAGTGATAAACCGACAGGGCTCGGAGAAAAACTGTTTTTT
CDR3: CAWSDKPTGLGEKLFF

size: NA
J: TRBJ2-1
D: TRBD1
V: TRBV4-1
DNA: TGCGCCAGCAGCCAGCACCCTTCCGGGACAGGGGTCGGGGAGCAGTTCTTC
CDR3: CASSQHPSGTGVGEQFF

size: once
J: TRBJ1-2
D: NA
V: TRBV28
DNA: TGTGCCAGCAGTTTAATTTTGGGGGCGCGGGACTATGGCTACACCTTC
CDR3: CASSLILGARDYGYTF

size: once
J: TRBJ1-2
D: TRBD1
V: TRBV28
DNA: TGTGCCAGCAGTTTATTAGGGACAGCAGTGCTAGACTATGGCTACACCTTC
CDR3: CASSLLGTAVLDYGYTF

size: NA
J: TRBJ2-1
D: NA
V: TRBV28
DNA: TGTGCCAGCAGTTACCCGCCGTTCTACGGGCAGTTCTTC
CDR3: CASSYPPFYGQFF

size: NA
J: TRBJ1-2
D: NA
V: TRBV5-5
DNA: TGTGCCAGCAGCTCCTGGACAGAACTCTATGGCTACACCTTC
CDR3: CASSSWTELYGYTF

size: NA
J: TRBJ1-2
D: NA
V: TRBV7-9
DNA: TGTGCCAGCAGCTTAGCGGGAGAGTATGGCTACACCTTC
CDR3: CASSLAGEYGYTF

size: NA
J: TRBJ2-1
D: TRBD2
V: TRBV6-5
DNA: TGTGCCGGGGCCCTTAGCGGGCCGTACAATGAGCAGTTCTTC
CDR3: CAGALSGPYNEQFF

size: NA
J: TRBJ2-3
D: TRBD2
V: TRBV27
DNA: TGTGCCAGCATTAGCGCGCCCGGGACTAGCGTAAATACGCAGTATTTT
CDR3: CASISAPGTSVNTQYF

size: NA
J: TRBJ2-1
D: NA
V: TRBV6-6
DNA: TGTGCCAGCAGTTACCCTCTAAACAATGAGCAGTTCTTC
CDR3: CASSYPLNNEQFF

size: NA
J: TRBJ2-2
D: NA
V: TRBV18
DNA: TGTGCCAGCTCCCGTGTGTACAACCGGAACACCGGGGAGCTGTTTTTT
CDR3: CASSRVYNRNTGELFF

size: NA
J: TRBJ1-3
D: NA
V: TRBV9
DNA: TGTGCCAGCAGCGCTCGACAGTCAGGCTCTGGAAACACCATATATTTT
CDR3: CASSARQSGSGNTIYF

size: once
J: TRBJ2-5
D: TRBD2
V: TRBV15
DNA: TGTGCCACCAGCAGAGACGGACTAGCGGGAGGTAGGAGTCAAGAGACCCAGTACTTC
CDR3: CATSRDGLAGGRSQETQYF

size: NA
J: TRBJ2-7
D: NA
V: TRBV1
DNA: TGCACCAGCAGCCCAAAAAGGGGACAGGGAATCTACGAGCAGTACTTC
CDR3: CTSSPKRGQGIYEQYF

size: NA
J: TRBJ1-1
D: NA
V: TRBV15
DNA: TGTGCCACCAGCAGAGATCAAACAGGGAGGAACACTGAAGCTTTCTTT
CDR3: CATSRDQTGRNTEAFF

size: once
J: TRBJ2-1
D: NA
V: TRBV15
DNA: TGTGCCACCAGCAGGGAGTTTAGCTGGAGGGCCGCTAATGAGCAGTTCTTC
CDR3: CATSREFSWRAANEQFF

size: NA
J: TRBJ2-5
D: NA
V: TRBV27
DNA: TGTGCCAGCAGCCGCCTAGGGACCCAGTACTTC
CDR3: CASSRLGTQYF

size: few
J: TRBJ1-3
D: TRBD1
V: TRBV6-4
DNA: TGTGCCAGCAGTGACCAGGGGGGCACCATATATTTT
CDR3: CASSDQGGTIYF

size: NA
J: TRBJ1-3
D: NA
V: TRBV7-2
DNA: TGTGCCAGCTCCCCCCGCCTCGGCCCTAGCTCTGGAAACACCATATATTTT
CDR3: CASSPRLGPSSGNTIYF

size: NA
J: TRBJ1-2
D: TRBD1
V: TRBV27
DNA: TGTGCCAGCAGTGCATACGGGACAGGGACTACCACTAACTATGGCTACACCTTC
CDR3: CASSAYGTGTTTNYGYTF

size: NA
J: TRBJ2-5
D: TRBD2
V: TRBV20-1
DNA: TGCAGTGCCCTGGGAGGGGAGACCCAGTACTTC
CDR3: CSALGGETQYF

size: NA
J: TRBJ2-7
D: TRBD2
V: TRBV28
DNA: TGTGCCAGCAGTTTTTCGACTAGCGGCTACGAGCAGTACTTC
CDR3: CASSFSTSGYEQYF

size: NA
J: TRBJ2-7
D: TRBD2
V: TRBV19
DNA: TGTGCCAGTAGTTTTCGGACTAGCGGGAGCTACGAGCAGTACTTC
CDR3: CASSFRTSGSYEQYF

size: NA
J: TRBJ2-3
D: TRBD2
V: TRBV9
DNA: TGTGCCAGCAGCGTAGCGTCTAGCGGGGCTAGCACAGATACGCAGTATTTT
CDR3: CASSVASSGASTDTQYF

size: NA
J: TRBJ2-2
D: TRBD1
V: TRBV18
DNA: TGTGCCAGCTCACCAGGGACAGGGATGCTGTCGAACACCGGGGAGCTGTTTTTT
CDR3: CASSPGTGMLSNTGELFF

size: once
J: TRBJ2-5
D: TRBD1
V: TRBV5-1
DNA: TGCGCCAGCAGCGCCGGGACAGGGGGAAAAGAGACCCAGTACTTC
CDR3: CASSAGTGGKETQYF

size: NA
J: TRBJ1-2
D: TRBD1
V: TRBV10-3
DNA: TGTGCCATCAGTGATCCGGGACAGCCTTACTATGGCTACACCTTC
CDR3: CAISDPGQPYYGYTF

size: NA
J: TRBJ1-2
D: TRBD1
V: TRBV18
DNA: TGTGCCAGCTCACCAGACACAGGGGATCCCACCTTC
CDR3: CASSPDTGDPTF

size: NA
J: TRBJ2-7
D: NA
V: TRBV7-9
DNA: TGTGCCAGCAGCTTCCGGACAGTCGGCGAGCAGTACTTC
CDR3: CASSFRTVGEQYF

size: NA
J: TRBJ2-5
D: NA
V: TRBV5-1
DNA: TGCGCCAGCAGCTTCGGGAATGTGGAGACCCAGTACTTC
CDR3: CASSFGNVETQYF

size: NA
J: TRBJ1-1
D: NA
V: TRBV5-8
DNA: TGTGCCAGCAGCTTGGCGGTATCAGAAGCTTTCTTT
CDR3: CASSLAVSEAFF